This entry concerns a single TCR beta chain. The CDR3 sequence is 15 residues long. Trimming stripped 4 bases from V and 4 bases from J, with 17 bases between. The germline V gene has CDR1 LNHNV and CDR2 YYDKDF (reference sequence). The sample belongs to a study of T cells in Graves' hyperthyroidism and ophthalmopathy. TCR beta CDR3 region amplification was performed from RNA transcripts. The HTBI primer set drove a first-round RT-PCR of the TCR CDR3. TCRdb ran MiXCR on the multiplex PCR reads and lists one entry per CDR3 protein. The data hold some 500,000 distinct CDR3 sequences, with approximately 24% observed a single time. Patients were excluded for uncontrolled infection, other autoimmune disease, pregnancy or lactation. Together with thyroid ultrasound, orbital computed tomography, serum thyroxine and TRAb, clinical symptoms were used for diagnoses.

The sequence was collected from a woman aged 30 to 39 with Graves' ophthalmopathy. Input material: blood. The chain has TRBV15 and TRBJ2-7; a weak D match, TRBD1 (6 bases). The CDR3 loop reads CATSTNLGTIYEQYF. CDR3 nucleotides: TGTGCCACCAGCACGAATTTAGGGACAATTTACGAGCAGTACTTC.